Presented here are 31 T cell receptor beta chains from one specimen sequenced in a study of T-cell reconstitution after alpha-beta-depleted transplantation in children. It was with unique molecular identifiers that the TCRbeta library was prepared. MiXCR was run by TCRdb on the PCR reads, yielding one entry per CDR3 protein. This table holds about 300,000 distinct CDR3 sequences, over 9.5% found once. This sample comprised PBMCs, obtained before TCRalphabeta/CD19-depleted stem cell transplant. These receptors all stem from a boy less than two years old with acute myeloid leukemia, due to receive a stem cell transplant.

This clonotype has only a few counts. The V and J genes are TRBV3-1 and TRBJ2-7; 10 nucleotides agree with TRBD2. CDR3 length: 15 residues. V dropped 0 bases and J dropped 5; count of bases not matched to a gene: 4. The germline CDR1 and CDR2 sequences are LGHDT and YNNKEL (reference sequence). CDR3 protein: CASSQDSSGRNEQYF. The CDR3 DNA follows: TGTGCCAGCAGCCAAGACTCTAGCGGGAGAAACGAGCAGTACTTC.

The table lists this clonotype with many counts. V is TRBV28 and J is TRBJ2-6; no firm D call. V lost 2 bases and J lost 5, with 10 bases in between. Germline V CDR1 and CDR2: MDHEN, SYDVKM. The CDR3 consists of 15 residues. The CDR3 protein is CASSLPGSRANVLTF. CDR3 bases: TGTGCCAGCAGTTTACCGGGTTCGAGGGCCAACGTCCTGACTTTC.

At least ten counts were recorded for this clonotype. The chain joins TRBV5-1 to TRBJ1-5; 7 positions match TRBD1. The CDR3 runs 15 residues. Per the germline V gene, CDR1 is SGHRS and CDR2 is YFSETQ. J was trimmed by 6 bases and V by 0 bases; bases with no gene match: 6. For the CDR3, the DNA is TGCGCCAGCAGCTTGGACCCAGGGGGTGTTCAGCCCCAGCATTTT. Its translation is CASSLDPGGVQPQHF.

This clonotype was seen at least ten times. The chain links TRBV5-5 to TRBJ1-2, with TRBD1 as a possible D gene (5 bases). The CDR3 spans 14 residues. Trimming removed 6 bases at V and 2 bases at J, with 14 bases between. In germline, CDR1 is SGHKS, CDR2 YYEKEE (reference sequence). CDR3 in DNA: TGTGCCAGCAAATTGGCAGGGCCCAACTATGGCTACACCTTC. This encodes CASKLAGPNYGYTF.

This clonotype was counted many times. The chain recombines TRBV7-9 with TRBJ2-7; D is unclear. The CDR3 is 12 amino acids. The ends were cut back, 5 bases at V and 2 bases at J, with 7 bases in the middle. Looked up from germline, CDR1 is SEHNR and CDR2 is FQNEAQ (reference sequence). DNA for the CDR3: TGTGCCAGCAGCCCCACCCCCTACGAGCAGTACTTC. Translated, it gives CASSPTPYEQYF.

This clonotype was picked up a small number of times. This chain uses TRBV5-1 with TRBJ2-1, with 8 bases identical to TRBD2. The CDR3 totals 18 residues. Trimming cost V 0 bases and J 4 bases; bases outside gene matches: 12. CDR1 SGHRS and CDR2 YFSETQ come from the germline V gene. CDR3 in DNA: TGCGCCAGCAGCTTGGATAACAGGGCGCGGGGGGCATACAATGAGCAGTTCTTC. This codes for CASSLDNRARGAYNEQFF.

This clonotype occurred once. A read error may be the cause here, since a much bigger clone is one base away. The chain has TRBV29-1 and TRBJ1-1; D gene ambiguous. CDR1 and CDR2 from the germline V gene are SQVTM and ANQGSEA. The V end lost 1 base, the J end lost 2 bases, and 11 bases lay between the germline ends. The CDR3 totals 14 residues. As DNA, the CDR3 is TGCAGCGTTGAAGGACTCAGGACCAACACTGAAGCTTTCTTT. Protein product: CSVEGLRTNTEAFF. Full variable domain (outside the CDR3, taken from reference TRBV29-1 and TRBJ1-1): SAVISQKPSRDICQRGTSLTIQCQVDSQVTMMFWYRQQPGQSLTLIATANQGSEATYESGFVIDKFPISRPNLTFSTLTVSNMSPEDSSIYLCSVEGLRTNTEAFFGQGTRLTVV.

This rearrangement joins TRBV24-1 to TRBJ2-1; 12 nucleotides align to TRBD1. Trimming at V came to 3 bases and at J to 8 bases, leaving 10 bases not matched to a gene. The CDR3 length is 17 residues. The germline CDR1 and CDR2 sequences are KGHDR and SFDVKD. DNA for the CDR3: TGTGCCACCAGTGATCCCGCCGGGACAGGGGGCTCGCATGAGCAGTTCTTC. Amino acid sequence: CATSDPAGTGGSHEQFF.

There are many counts of this clonotype. The chain's CDR3 is CASSQIYSHGDTQYF. DNA for the CDR3: TGTGCCAGCAGCCAAATCTACTCACACGGAGATACGCAGTATTTT. The chain carries TRBV3-1 and TRBJ2-3; D ambiguous. The CDR3 covers 15 residues. V lost 2 bases and J lost 5, with 14 bases in between. Germline loops: CDR1 LGHDT, CDR2 YNNKEL (reference sequence).

This clonotype appeared many times. The CDR3 region has the DNA TGCGCCAGCAGCTCCTACCGGGACAATACACTAGCCAAAAACATTCAGTACTTC. It encodes CASSSYRDNTLAKNIQYF. This sequence joins TRBV5-1 and TRBJ2-4, with D possibly being TRBD1 (6 bases). Germline assignment: CDR1 SGHRS and CDR2 YFSETQ. The germline V and J ends were trimmed by 3 bases and 0 bases, with 19 bases remaining between them. CDR3 size: 18 residues.

There are many counts of this clonotype. This rearrangement joins TRBV12-5 to TRBJ2-7, with 9 bases fitting TRBD1. Germline V gene lookup returns CDR1 LGHNT and CDR2 FRNRAP. With 5 bases clipped from V and 4 bases from J, the junction kept 6 bases outside the gene matches. The CDR3 spans 14 residues. This CDR3 is CASGPSGTGYEQYF. The CDR3 DNA reads TGTGCTAGTGGTCCATCCGGGACAGGGTACGAGCAGTACTTC.

The chain employs TRBV7-2 and TRBJ2-4; weak D call: TRBD1 (6 bases). Trimming removed 5 bases from V and 0 bases from J, with 17 bases in between. Germline lookup yields CDR1 SGHTA and CDR2 FQGNSA. CDR3 length equals 17 residues. The CDR3 spells CASSPDRWILAKNIQYF. The CDR3 DNA follows: TGTGCCAGCAGCCCCGACAGGTGGATCCTAGCCAAAAACATTCAGTACTTC.

This clonotype was seen repeatedly, ten times or more. The chain links TRBV5-1 to TRBJ1-4, with D maybe TRBD1 (6 bases). The germline V gene has CDR1 SGHRS and CDR2 YFSETQ. The CDR3 spans 14 residues. Trimming took 4 bases from V and 5 from J, leaving 12 bases between them. The CDR3 spells CASSPDRRNEKLFF. The CDR3 coding sequence is TGCGCCAGCAGCCCAGACAGGAGGAATGAAAAACTGTTTTTT.

This clonotype occurred many times. The chain combines TRBV20-1 with TRBJ2-1; D possibly corresponds to TRBD1 (5 bases). V gave up 3 bases and J gave up 6 bases, with 15 bases separating them. Germline V gene lookup returns CDR1 DFQATT and CDR2 SNEGSKA (reference sequence). The CDR3 sequence is 14 residues long. The CDR3 sequence: CSASRGSPINEQFF. In DNA, the CDR3 is TGCAGTGCTAGTAGGGGTAGCCCGATCAATGAGCAGTTCTTC.

This clonotype was picked up a small number of times. The J gene is TRBJ2-7, the V gene TRBV27, with D perhaps matching TRBD1 (5 bases). The CDR3 runs 15 residues. Germline V gene sequence: CDR1 MNHEY, CDR2 SMNVEV (reference sequence). V lost 0 bases and J lost 2, with 11 bases in between. As DNA, the CDR3 is TGTGCCAGCAGTTTATCGGGTGGCAGGGCCTACGAGCAGTACTTC. Protein: CASSLSGGRAYEQYF.

This clonotype has ten or more counts. The chain joins TRBV5-1 to TRBJ2-5; TRBD2 agrees at 11 bases. Germline CDR1 SGHRS, CDR2 YFSETQ. CDR3 length: 14 amino acids. The V and J ends lost 4 bases and 4 bases, in that order; junction bases with no gene match: 3. The CDR3 coding sequence is TGCGCCAGCAGCACCGGGACTAGCGGAGAGACCCAGTACTTC. Translating it yields CASSTGTSGETQYF.

Ten or more counts support this clonotype. The CDR3 here is CASSQDNEGPEAFF. The CDR3 DNA reads as TGCGCCAGCAGCCAAGATAATGAGGGCCCTGAAGCTTTCTTT. This chain links TRBV4-3 with TRBJ1-1; D remains unclear. Germline V lookup: CDR1 LGHNA, CDR2 YSLEER. Trimming left V 0 bases short and J 6 bases short, with 11 bases between. CDR3 length: 14 amino acids.

This clonotype was detected ten times or more. CDR3 loop: CASSLSTGGPYNEQFF. For the CDR3, the DNA is TGTGCCAGCAGTTTATCCACAGGGGGGCCCTACAATGAGCAGTTCTTC. The V gene is TRBV12-3 or TRBV12-4, the J gene TRBJ2-1; 8 bases are a match to TRBD1. This CDR3 has 16 amino acids. V lost 2 bases to trimming and J lost 2 bases; unmatched junction nucleotides: 5.

A word on this clonotype: This clone may be a read error of a much larger clone one base away. This chain connects TRBV7-2 to TRBJ2-7; D possibly corresponds to TRBD2 (5 bases). The germline CDR1 and CDR2 sequences are SGHTA and FQGNSA. CDR3 length: 17 amino acids. Deletions cut 0 bases from V and 3 bases from J, with 18 bases between. CDR3 amino acids: CASSLAGSSRGNYEQYF. The CDR3 nucleotides read TGTGCCAGCAGCTTAGCGGGGTCTAGCAGAGGGAACTACGAGCAGTACTTC.

This rearrangement joins TRBV5-1 to TRBJ2-7; D tentatively fits TRBD1 or TRBD2 (5 bases each). Germline V gene sequence: CDR1 SGHRS, CDR2 YFSETQ. This CDR3 has 15 residues. V was pared by 4 bases and J by 0 bases, with 14 bases between. CDR3 region: CASSTRGQLSYEQYF. CDR3 in DNA: TGCGCCAGCAGCACTAGGGGCCAGCTCTCCTACGAGCAGTACTTC. Full variable domain (missing parts from reference TRBV5-1 and TRBJ2-7): KAGVTQTPRYLIKTRGQQVTLSCSPISGHRSVSWYQQTPGQGLQFLFEYFSETQRNKGNFPGRFSGRQFSNSRSEMNVSTLELGDSALYLCASSTRGQLSYEQYFGPGTRLTVT.

This clonotype was detected many times. The V and J genes are TRBV28 and TRBJ2-6, with D perhaps TRBD1 or TRBD2 (6 bases each). This CDR3 has 15 residues. V was clipped by 6 bases and J by 4 bases, with 13 bases between them. The germline V gene has CDR1 MDHEN and CDR2 SYDVKM. The CDR3 sequence: CASSPGAPGANVLTF. The CDR3 DNA sequence: TGTGCCAGCAGCCCGGGGGCGCCCGGGGCCAACGTCCTGACTTTC.

The J gene is TRBJ2-5, the V gene TRBV12-5, with 12 bases lining up with TRBD1. CDR3 length equals 16 residues. Germline CDR1 and CDR2: LGHNT and FRNRAP. J gave up 3 bases and V 3 bases, and 5 bases lay outside the gene matches. CDR3 loop: CASGFGTGGAEETQYF. The CDR3 nucleotides are TGTGCTAGTGGTTTCGGGACAGGGGGCGCGGAAGAGACCCAGTACTTC.

This clonotype was detected ten times or more. The V and J genes are TRBV18 and TRBJ2-4, with 7 positions matching TRBD1. V shed 6 bases and J 0 bases; nucleotides not matched to a gene: 8. Germline V gene data show CDR1 as KGHSH and CDR2 as LQKENI. The CDR3 has 16 amino acids. CDR3 residues: CASSPGQLLAKNIQYF. The CDR3 DNA follows: TGTGCCAGCTCCCCGGGACAGTTGCTAGCCAAAAACATTCAGTACTTC.

V and J are TRBV29-1 and TRBJ1-2, with 9 nucleotides matching TRBD1. Losses at the gene ends were 5 bases for V and 3 bases for J; bases not matched to a gene: 4. CDR3 length equals 13 residues. Per the germline V gene, CDR1 is SQVTM and CDR2 is ANQGSEA. CDR3 sequence (DNA): TGCAGCGTTATAACAGGGGGCGACTATGGCTACACCTTC. Translation gives CSVITGGDYGYTF.

This clonotype was observed a few times. J is TRBJ2-4 and V is TRBV7-2; tentatively, D is TRBD1 (6 bases). The CDR3 is 15 residues long. From germline, CDR1 is SGHTA and CDR2 FQGNSA. Trimming cost V 1 base and J 4 bases, with 11 bases left between them. This CDR3 reads CASSLGGQLKNIQYF. The CDR3 DNA sequence: TGTGCCAGCAGCTTAGGCGGACAGTTAAAAAACATTCAGTACTTC.

This clonotype was counted ten times or more. The chain couples TRBV5-1 to TRBJ2-2; a weak D match, TRBD1 (6 bases). Germline CDR1 SGHRS, CDR2 YFSETQ. V lost 7 bases, J lost 9 bases, and 22 bases lay in between. CDR3 length equals 15 residues. For the CDR3, the DNA is TGCGCCAGCTTTGGGCGGCAGGGGCAGGACCGGGAGCTGTTTTTT. This encodes CASFGRQGQDRELFF.

This clonotype was seen only a few times. V and J are TRBV18 and TRBJ2-7; 8 bases match TRBD1. Germline CDR1 KGHSH, CDR2 LQKENI. The V segment lost 3 bases and the J segment 9 bases; nucleotides outside the gene matches: 16. The length of the CDR3 is 16 residues. CDR3 protein: CASSPIFPGGAEGQYF. In nucleotides, the CDR3 is TGTGCCAGCTCACCTATCTTCCCAGGGGGCGCGGAAGGGCAGTACTTC.

Many counts were recorded for this clonotype. This chain's CDR3 is CASRSGQGAYEQYF. The DNA of the CDR3 is TGTGCCAGTAGATCGGGACAGGGGGCCTACGAGCAGTACTTC. V and J are TRBV19 and TRBJ2-7; 11 bases are a match to TRBD1. CDR3 size: 14 residues. In germline, CDR1 is LNHDA, CDR2 SQIVND (reference sequence). Unmatched junction bases numbered 3, after V lost 6 bases and J lost 2 bases.

This clonotype has a handful of counts. The V gene is TRBV28, the J gene TRBJ1-5; unclear D gene. Germline values: CDR1 MDHEN, CDR2 SYDVKM. This CDR3 has 15 residues. Trimming shortened V by 6 bases and J by 0 bases, and 12 bases separated the two germline ends. CDR3 residues: CASRTGLYSNQPQHF. As DNA, the CDR3 is TGTGCCAGCAGAACCGGACTTTATAGCAATCAGCCCCAGCATTTT.

This clonotype was recorded at least ten times. V and J are TRBV7-9 and TRBJ2-5; 11 positions agree with TRBD2. CDR3 length: 16 amino acids. With V trimmed by 5 bases and J by 1 base, 6 bases remained unmatched. The germline CDR1 and CDR2 sequences are SEHNR and FQNEAQ (reference sequence). The CDR3 bases are TGTGCCAGCAGCCCGGGACTAGCGGAATCCCAAGAGACCCAGTACTTC. Its translation is CASSPGLAESQETQYF.

This clonotype was detected ten times or more. The chain couples TRBV5-1 to TRBJ2-3, with 9 bases that match TRBD1. Per germline, CDR1 SGHRS and CDR2 YFSETQ. J lost 5 bases, V lost 2 bases, and 6 bases had no gene match. This CDR3 contains 15 residues. CDR3 in amino acids: CASSLYRGRIDTQYF. CDR3 DNA: TGCGCCAGCAGCTTATACAGGGGGCGAATAGATACGCAGTATTTT.